Presented here are 2 T cell receptor beta chains from one specimen sequenced in a study of T cells in Graves' hyperthyroidism and ophthalmopathy. Template material for amplifying TCR beta CDR3 regions consisted of RNA transcripts. Initially, a first-round RT-PCR of the TCR CDR3 employed the HTBI primer set. Each CDR3 protein gets one entry after TCRdb re-called the multiplex PCR reads with MiXCR. This sample carries over 650,000 distinct CDR3 sequences, 40% to 55% of them seen once, and the ten largest clones take about 7.2%. Source material: peripheral blood or thyroid tissue (not recorded which). The receptors were sampled from an adult man with Graves' disease, either hyperthyroidism or ophthalmopathy (not recorded which).

The table lists this clonotype with many counts. The rearrangement uses TRBV5-1 and TRBJ1-3, with 7 bases identical to TRBD1. CDR1 SGHRS and CDR2 YFSETQ come from the germline V gene. The CDR3 loop spans 16 amino acids. After removal of 1 base from V and 4 bases from J, the junction contained 8 bases not matched to a gene. The CDR3 sequence is CASSLSRQGSGNTIYF. CDR3 DNA: TGCGCCAGCAGCTTGTCAAGACAGGGATCGGGAAACACCATATATTTT.

The chain is built from TRBV4-1 and TRBJ1-2; a possible D gene is TRBD1 (5 bases). From germline, CDR1 is MGHRA and CDR2 YSYEKL. The CDR3 extends over 16 amino acids. Deletions cut 1 base from V and 0 bases from J, with 12 bases between. This CDR3 is CASSQVLPGPNYGYTF. For the CDR3, the DNA is TGCGCCAGCAGCCAAGTTCTCCCGGGACCTAACTATGGCTACACCTTC.